One and the same sample provided the 31 T cell receptor beta chains below, sequenced in a study of OX40 agonist ivuxolimab in advanced cancers. TCRdb's table, derived via immunoSEQ multiplex PCR, lists solely in-frame clones and lacks some. Of over 80,000 clones in the sample, under 85% were seen once. Source: CD4+ or CD8+ T cells sorted from blood, taken in a trial of the OX40 agonist ivuxolimab. These receptor sequences come from an adult with an advanced solid tumor such as melanoma, head and neck, liver or kidney cancer.

V is TRBV27 and J is TRBJ2-7, with 8 bases aligning to TRBD2. Per germline, CDR1 MNHEY and CDR2 SMNVEV (reference sequence). V lost 1 base, J lost 6 bases, and 11 bases stayed unmatched. The CDR3 covers 16 residues. CDR3 in DNA: TGTGCCAGCAGTTTATACTTGGGACTAGAAAAGCGCGAGCAGTACTTC. Encoded protein: CASSLYLGLEKREQYF.

This clone came up a few times. The V gene is TRBV15, the J gene TRBJ2-2, with 8 bases matching TRBD2. The trim removed 4 bases at V and 6 bases at J, leaving 7 bases unmatched. Germline V gene lookup returns CDR1 LNHNV and CDR2 YYDKDF (reference sequence). The CDR3 loop spans 15 amino acids. DNA of the CDR3: TGTGCCACCAGCAAACGGGGGGGCCAGGCCGGGGAGCTGTTTTTT. Protein sequence: CATSKRGGQAGELFF.

The genes are TRBV27 and TRBJ2-2, with 11 bases matching TRBD2. The V and J ends lost 5 bases and 8 bases, in that order; junction bases with no gene match: 1. This CDR3 spans 13 amino acids. Germline values: CDR1 MNHEY, CDR2 SMNVEV (reference sequence). This CDR3 is CASSTSGGGELFF. DNA for the CDR3: TGTGCCAGCAGTACTAGCGGGGGTGGGGAGCTGTTTTTT.

This clone was counted once. V usage is TRBV7-9 and J usage is TRBJ2-1; 9 bases match TRBD1. V dropped 4 bases and J dropped 9; count of bases not matched to a gene: 10. The CDR3 runs 15 residues. Germline values: CDR1 SEHNR, CDR2 FQNEAQ (reference sequence). DNA of the CDR3: TGTGCCAGCAGCTCCCGGGACAGGGCGAATAGTGAGCAGTTCTTC. Translation gives CASSSRDRANSEQFF.

This rearrangement joins TRBV4-3 to TRBJ1-2; D is perhaps TRBD1 (5 bases). V was clipped by 0 bases and J by 3 bases, with 8 bases between them. CDR3 length: 14 amino acids. The V gene's germline CDR1 is LGHNA and CDR2 YSLEER. CDR3 DNA sequence: TGCGCCAGCAGCCAAGAGGGGGATGACTATGGCTACACCTTC. It codes for CASSQEGDDYGYTF.

This chain uses TRBV7-8 with TRBJ1-2; 12 nucleotides match TRBD1. There are 16 residues in the CDR3. CDR1 and CDR2 (germline): SGHVS, FQNEAQ. V shed 5 bases, J shed 4 bases, and the junction held 8 bases outside the gene matches. CDR3 coding DNA: TGTGCCAGCAGCCCCCCCGGGACAGGGGGCCCCTATGGCTACACCTTC. It translates to CASSPPGTGGPYGYTF.

This chain joins TRBV7-2 and TRBJ1-5; 8 positions agree with TRBD1. The CDR3 covers 15 residues. Germline CDR1 reads SGHTA; CDR2 reads FQGNSA. V gave up 5 bases and J gave up 2 bases; unmatched junction bases: 5. The CDR3 DNA follows: TGTGCCAGCAGCCCGACAGGGGAAGGCAATCAGCCCCAGCATTTT. Encoded protein: CASSPTGEGNQPQHF. The full variable domain, with the rest looked up from reference TRBV7-2 and TRBJ1-5, is GAGVSQSPSNKVTEKGKDVELRCDPISGHTALYWYRQSLGQGLEFLIYFQGNSAPDKSGLPSDRFSAERTGGSVSTLTIQRTQQEDSAVYLCASSPTGEGNQPQHFGDGTRLSIL.

The genes are TRBV5-6 and TRBJ1-2; 11 positions match TRBD1. This CDR3 is 17 amino acids long. Germline values: CDR1 SGHDT, CDR2 YYEEEE. Germline trimming cut 4 bases from V and 4 bases from J; bases unmatched to any gene: 12. CDR3 residues: CASSPEGQGVALYGYTF. The DNA of the CDR3 is TGTGCCAGCAGCCCTGAGGGACAGGGGGTTGCCCTCTATGGCTACACCTTC. Variable domain in full (rest from reference TRBV5-6 and TRBJ1-2): DAGVTQSPTHLIKTRGQQVTLRCSPKSGHDTVSWYQQALGQGPQFIFQYYEEEERQRGNFPDRFSGHQFPNYSSELNVNALLLGDSALYLCASSPEGQGVALYGYTFGSGTRLTVV.

In this sample, this clone turned up a few times. The V call is TRBV2, the J call TRBJ1-2, with 9 nucleotides matching TRBD1. J lost 8 bases, V lost 6 bases, and 4 bases had no gene match. There are 12 residues in the CDR3. The germline gives CDR1 SNHLY, CDR2 FYNNEI. The DNA for the CDR3 is TGTGCCAGCAGCCCGACAGGGGGAGGCTACACCTTC. Translation: CASSPTGGGYTF.

This clone showed up just a few times. The V gene is TRBV5-4, the J gene TRBJ2-7; 11 nucleotides agree with TRBD1. Germline V gene sequence: CDR1 SGHNT, CDR2 YYREEE (reference sequence). The length of the CDR3 is 16 residues. V dropped 4 bases and J dropped 3; count of bases not matched to a gene: 9. In nucleotides, the CDR3 is TGTGCCAGCAGCCAAGATGCCGGGACAGGGGGCTACGAGCAGTACTTC. This gives the protein CASSQDAGTGGYEQYF.

The CDR3 reads CASSLSGSVETYNEQFF. Written as DNA, the CDR3 is TGTGCCAGCAGTTTATCGGGGAGCGTCGAGACGTACAATGAGCAGTTCTTC. The V gene is TRBV27, the J gene TRBJ2-1, with D perhaps matching TRBD2 (5 bases). Germline V gives CDR1 MNHEY, CDR2 SMNVEV (reference sequence). The CDR3 totals 17 residues. V was pared by 0 bases and J by 4 bases, with 16 bases between.

J is TRBJ1-4 and V is TRBV14; perhaps TRBD1 as D (5 bases). V shed 2 bases and J shed 7 bases, with 14 bases lying between them. This CDR3 has 15 amino acids. Germline-derived CDR1 and CDR2 are SGHDN and FVKESK. The CDR3 sequence is CASSQLEGLGEKLFF. CDR3 nucleotide sequence: TGTGCCAGCAGCCAACTAGAGGGGTTGGGTGAAAAACTGTTTTTT.

This chain uses TRBV9 with TRBJ2-2, with TRBD1 as a possible D gene (5 bases). V was clipped by 0 bases and J by 6 bases, with 15 bases between them. The CDR3 is 16 residues long. CDR1 and CDR2 from the germline V gene are SGDLS and YYNGEE. The CDR3 sequence is CASSVGGSGIAGELFF. CDR3 in DNA: TGTGCCAGCAGCGTAGGGGGCTCAGGAATTGCCGGGGAGCTGTTTTTT. The variable domain in full, completed from reference TRBV9 and TRBJ2-2, reads DSGVTQTPKHLITATGQRVTLRCSPRSGDLSVYWYQQSLDQGLQFLIQYYNGEERAKGNILERFSAQQFPDLHSELNLSSLELGDSALYFCASSVGGSGIAGELFFGEGSRLTVL.

V usage is TRBV7-2 and J usage is TRBJ1-2; tentative D call: TRBD1 (6 bases). The CDR3 has 16 amino acids. Germline lookup yields CDR1 SGHTA and CDR2 FQGNSA. The germline V and J ends were trimmed by 1 base and 5 bases, with 17 bases remaining between them. The CDR3 protein is CASSLEAGVPFYGYTF. The CDR3 region has the DNA TGTGCCAGCAGCTTAGAGGCAGGGGTTCCCTTTTATGGCTACACCTTC.

V and J are TRBV7-2 and TRBJ1-6; D is unresolved. This CDR3 is 19 amino acids long. Germline V gene data show CDR1 as SGHTA and CDR2 as FQGNSA. V shed 1 base and J shed 0 bases, with 16 bases lying between them. In DNA, the CDR3 is TGTGCCAGCAGCTTAGTTGGGGTGACCTCAAGCTCCTATAATTCACCCCTCCACTTT. It encodes CASSLVGVTSSSYNSPLHF.

The J gene is TRBJ2-3, the V gene TRBV5-6, with 7 nucleotides matching TRBD1. V trimming: 4 bases; J trimming: 6 bases; junction bases outside the gene matches: 14. The CDR3 length is 16 residues. Germline-derived CDR1 and CDR2 are SGHDT and YYEEEE. CDR3 protein: CASSPTPLQQGDTQYF. The CDR3 nucleotides read TGTGCCAGCAGCCCTACCCCCCTCCAACAGGGGGATACGCAGTATTTT. Full variable domain (rest looked up from reference TRBV5-6 and TRBJ2-3): DAGVTQSPTHLIKTRGQQVTLRCSPKSGHDTVSWYQQALGQGPQFIFQYYEEEERQRGNFPDRFSGHQFPNYSSELNVNALLLGDSALYLCASSPTPLQQGDTQYFGPGTRLTVL.

J is TRBJ2-4 and V is TRBV19; the D gene could be TRBD1 or TRBD2 (5 bases each). The CDR3 extends over 17 amino acids. Germline CDR1 is LNHDA and CDR2 is SQIVND (reference sequence). V shed 2 bases and J shed 0 bases, with 14 bases lying between them. The CDR3 protein is CASSIPEGYGAKNIQYF. In DNA form, the CDR3 reads TGTGCCAGTAGTATACCCGAGGGGTATGGAGCCAAAAACATTCAGTACTTC.

V is TRBV7-6 and J is TRBJ1-4, with 8 bases lining up with TRBD1. V gave up 3 bases and J gave up 5 bases; unmatched junction bases: 2. Germline V lookup: CDR1 SGHVS, CDR2 FNYEAQ. CDR3 length: 14 residues. The CDR3 bases are TGTGCCAGCAGCTTGGGACAGGCCAATGAAAAACTGTTTTTT. This sequence encodes CASSLGQANEKLFF.

This clone appeared once. The rearrangement joins TRBV6-5 to TRBJ2-7; D may match TRBD1 or TRBD2 (7 bases each). Germline V lookup: CDR1 MNHEY, CDR2 SVGAGI. Trimming left V 6 bases short and J 0 bases short, with 12 bases between. The CDR3 loop spans 14 amino acids. The CDR3 protein is CASSPRGGSYEQYF. Here the CDR3 DNA reads TGTGCCAGCAGCCCCAGGGGGGGCTCCTACGAGCAGTACTTC.

This clone was seen a single time. The chain combines TRBV6-6 with TRBJ2-7, with D possibly matching TRBD1 (6 bases). Trimming removed 2 bases from V and 2 bases from J, with 10 bases in between. This CDR3 comprises 14 residues. CDR1 MNHNY and CDR2 SVGAGI come from the germline V gene (reference sequence). CDR3 DNA sequence: TGTGCCAGCAGTTACCTGGACAGTACCTACGAGCAGTACTTC. It codes for CASSYLDSTYEQYF.

The V and J genes are TRBV4-3 and TRBJ2-1, with D perhaps TRBD1 (5 bases). The germline V gene encodes CDR1 LGHNA and CDR2 YSLEER. The CDR3 has 15 residues. With 5 bases removed from V and 6 bases from J, the gap between germline ends came to 17 bases. CDR3 region: CASSGFGASVNEQFF. The CDR3 nucleotides read TGCGCCAGCAGCGGATTTGGGGCTAGTGTCAATGAGCAGTTCTTC.

The count of this clone is one. The rearrangement uses TRBV27 and TRBJ2-1; D may be TRBD1 or TRBD2 (5 bases each). Germline lookup yields CDR1 MNHEY and CDR2 SMNVEV (reference sequence). V was trimmed by 8 bases and J by 8 bases, leaving 25 bases between them. CDR3 length: 16 residues. In DNA form, the CDR3 reads TGTGCCAGCTTTGGGCCCGGGGCCTTCAGTCGGGATGAGCAGTTCTTC. Translating gives CASFGPGAFSRDEQFF.

This clone was detected only once. This sequence joins TRBV14 and TRBJ2-6, with TRBD2 matching over 11 bases. The J segment lost 2 bases and the V segment lost 0 bases, leaving 6 bases of the junction unmatched. The CDR3 is 19 amino acids. From germline, CDR1 is SGHDN and CDR2 FVKESK. The CDR3 nucleotides are TGTGCCAGCAGCCAAGATCGGGCTAGCGGGAGGACTGGGGCCAACGTCCTGACTTTC. Protein product: CASSQDRASGRTGANVLTF.

The chain is built from TRBV5-1 and TRBJ1-1; D unclear. V gave up 4 bases and J gave up 1 base, with 11 bases separating them. Germline assignment: CDR1 SGHRS and CDR2 YFSETQ. The CDR3 spans 14 residues. CDR3 sequence (DNA): TGCGCCAGCAGCACCGCGAACCGGAACACTGAAGCTTTCTTT. Its protein is CASSTANRNTEAFF.

The V and J genes are TRBV9 and TRBJ2-1, with 7 positions matching TRBD2. This CDR3 is built from 15 residues. The trim removed 4 bases at V and 2 bases at J, leaving 6 bases unmatched. CDR1 is SGDLS and CDR2 is YYNGEE in the germline V gene. This CDR3 reads CASSLRDYAYNEQFF. The CDR3 DNA is TGTGCCAGCAGCCTCCGGGACTATGCCTACAATGAGCAGTTCTTC.

The rearrangement uses TRBV23-1 and TRBJ2-7; D uncertain. TRBV23-1 is an ORF, with its function uncertain. This CDR3 region has 18 residues. Trimming took 0 bases from V and 2 from J, leaving 20 bases between them. This CDR3 reads CASSQSAGYPPGTYEQYF. In DNA, the CDR3 is TGCGCCAGCAGTCAATCCGCAGGTTATCCCCCCGGCACCTACGAGCAGTACTTC.

Within the sample, this clone is medium-sized. The chain joins TRBV2 to TRBJ1-1; D remains unclear. CDR3 size: 13 residues. CDR1 SNHLY and CDR2 FYNNEI come from the germline V gene. Trimming cost V 11 bases and J 2 bases, with 15 bases left between them. The CDR3 DNA reads as TGTGCCTTCCTAGGGCAGGAAAACACTGAAGCTTTCTTT. The encoded protein is CAFLGQENTEAFF.

This clone has only a few counts. The chain couples TRBV6-1 to TRBJ2-5, with D tentatively TRBD1 or TRBD2 (5 bases each). Trimming stripped 6 bases from V and 1 base from J, with 9 bases between. The CDR3 extends over 13 amino acids. CDR1 and CDR2 from the germline V gene are MNHNS and SASEGT. CDR3 in DNA: TGTGCCAGCAGAAGGGGACCCCAAGAGACCCAGTACTTC. Amino acids: CASRRGPQETQYF.

This rearrangement joins TRBV6-4 to TRBJ2-3; 8 bases align to TRBD2. The CDR3 consists of 15 residues. The V segment lost 3 bases and the J segment 2 bases; nucleotides outside the gene matches: 4. Germline V gene lookup returns CDR1 MRHNA and CDR2 SNTAGT. CDR3: CASSEAGEFTDTQYF. As DNA, the CDR3 is TGTGCCAGCAGTGAAGCGGGGGAGTTCACAGATACGCAGTATTTT.

CDR3 DNA: TGTGCCAGCAGCTCGGGACAGATGAATCAGCCCCAGCATTTT. It specifies CASSSGQMNQPQHF. The chain joins TRBV7-2 to TRBJ1-5, with 7 bases identical to TRBD1. Germline values: CDR1 SGHTA, CDR2 FQGNSA. After removal of 4 bases from V and 4 bases from J, the junction contained 4 bases not matched to a gene. The CDR3 sequence is 14 residues long.

The chain employs TRBV7-9 and TRBJ2-7; D possibly uses TRBD1 or TRBD2 (6 bases each). The length of the CDR3 is 15 residues. Trimming took 3 bases from V and 7 from J, leaving 19 bases between them. Germline CDR1 SEHNR, CDR2 FQNEAQ (reference sequence). The CDR3 DNA sequence: TGTGCCAGCAGCTTTATTCCCGGGGGCACGGGGGAGCAGTACTTC. This encodes CASSFIPGGTGEQYF.